These T cell receptor beta chains were read from a single sample in a study of shared clonotypes between healthy human individuals. Libraries were prepared by immunoSEQ multiplex PCR; TCRdb keeps only in-frame clonotypes and omits some of them. The data show about 490,000 clones, with roughly 80% seen just once and about 13% held by the top ten. What was sequenced was PBMCs. These TCRs come from a woman between 40 and 50 years old in good health. Some clones in this sample may be carry-over from other donors' samples. CDR3s include the opening cysteine and the closing phenylalanine or tryptophan. Each record gives: D gene, clone size, J gene, V gene, CDR3 DNA, CDR3 protein. D genes are given only for firm matches. Only some rows state a clone size, as once, few, many or a class for expanded clones.

D: .
size: once
J: TRBJ1-5
V: TRBV30
DNA: TGTGCCTGGAGTGGGGAGCTTAATCAGCCCCAGCATTTT
CDR3: CAWSGELNQPQHF

D: .
size: few
J: TRBJ2-1
V: TRBV9
DNA: TGTGCCAGCAGCGTAGTAGGGGGAAACCTCGAGCAGTTCTTC
CDR3: CASSVVGGNLEQFF

D: .
size: .
J: TRBJ2-1
V: TRBV2
DNA: TGTGCCAGCCGCATCTCCCAGGCGGTTTACAATGAGCAGTTCTTC
CDR3: CASRISQAVYNEQFF

D: TRBD1
size: once
J: TRBJ1-1
V: TRBV7-8
DNA: TGTGCCAGTAGCCGTGAGACAGGGCCAGTGAACACTGAAGCTTTCTTT
CDR3: CASSRETGPVNTEAFF

D: .
size: .
J: TRBJ2-3
V: TRBV7-3
DNA: TGTGCCAGCAGCTCCCTTCGTACAGATACGCAGTATTTT
CDR3: CASSSLRTDTQYF

D: .
size: .
J: TRBJ2-6
V: TRBV30
DNA: TGTGCCTGGAGCGGGGGTTCTGGGGCCAACGTCCTGACTTTC
CDR3: CAWSGGSGANVLTF

D: .
size: .
J: TRBJ1-1
V: TRBV11-2
DNA: TGTGCCAGCAGCCCCAGACCGCCGGGACTGAAGGGAACTGAAGCTTTCTTT
CDR3: CASSPRPPGLKGTEAFF

D: .
size: many
J: TRBJ2-2
V: TRBV7-3
DNA: TGTGCCAGCAGCACTAGGGGTCTAGCTCACACCGGGGAGCTGTTTTTT
CDR3: CASSTRGLAHTGELFF

D: TRBD1
size: .
J: TRBJ2-7
V: TRBV28
DNA: TGTGCCAGTTGGCCCCGACAGGGCCGAAGCTCCTACGAGCAGTACTTC
CDR3: CASWPRQGRSSYEQYF

D: TRBD2
size: .
J: TRBJ2-1
V: TRBV5-1
DNA: TGCGCCAGCAGCTTGGCCAGGACTAGCGGGGGCAATGAGCAGTTCTTC
CDR3: CASSLARTSGGNEQFF

D: .
size: .
J: TRBJ2-3
V: TRBV27
DNA: TGTGCCAGCAGTTTATATACCTACCAGGGCACGCAGTATTTT
CDR3: CASSLYTYQGTQYF

D: TRBD2
size: once
J: TRBJ2-5
V: TRBV7-6
DNA: TGTGCCAGCAGTTTTAGCGGGATAGTGGAGACCCAGTACTTC
CDR3: CASSFSGIVETQYF

D: TRBD2
size: .
J: TRBJ2-1
V: TRBV29-1
DNA: TGCAGCGTAGTGCCCTGGGATAGCGGGAGGGTAGGGTCCAATGAGCAGTTCTTC
CDR3: CSVVPWDSGRVGSNEQFF

D: .
size: .
J: TRBJ1-5
V: TRBV30
DNA: TGTGCCTGGAGTGACAAGAGGAATCAGCCCCAGCATTTT
CDR3: CAWSDKRNQPQHF

D: TRBD2
size: .
J: TRBJ2-1
V: TRBV28
DNA: TGTGCCAGCGACGCGACTAGCGGGAGGGCTATTGAGCAGTTCTTC
CDR3: CASDATSGRAIEQFF

D: .
size: .
J: TRBJ2-3
V: TRBV7-9
DNA: TGTGCCAGCAGCTTAAATAGCCCCATGAATACGCAGTATTTT
CDR3: CASSLNSPMNTQYF

D: TRBD2
size: .
J: TRBJ2-7
V: TRBV30
DNA: TGTGCCTGGGGGGGCGTTTCGACTAGCGGGACAAACTACGAGCAGTACTTC
CDR3: CAWGGVSTSGTNYEQYF

D: .
size: .
J: TRBJ2-3
V: TRBV15
DNA: TGTGCCACCAGCAGAGAAACAGGGAGTGGCACAGATACGCAGTATTTT
CDR3: CATSRETGSGTDTQYF

D: .
size: .
J: TRBJ1-5
V: TRBV9
DNA: TGTGCCAGCAGCGTAGAAGCAGATAGCAATCAGCCCCAGCATTTT
CDR3: CASSVEADSNQPQHF

D: TRBD1
size: .
J: TRBJ1-2
V: TRBV28
DNA: TGTGCCAGCAGTACCGGACAGGGGGCGCGATTAGGCTACACCTTC
CDR3: CASSTGQGARLGYTF

D: TRBD1
size: .
J: TRBJ2-1
V: TRBV11-3
DNA: TGTGCCAGCAGCAACCACCGGGACAGGGTTAGTTTTGGGTACAATGAGCAGTTCTTC
CDR3: CASSNHRDRVSFGYNEQFF

D: TRBD2
size: .
J: TRBJ2-1
V: TRBV7-2
DNA: TGTGCCAGCAGCTTAGGGGGACTAGCGGGAGTCGATGAGCAGTTCTTC
CDR3: CASSLGGLAGVDEQFF

D: .
size: .
J: TRBJ1-3
V: TRBV7-9
DNA: TGTGCCAGCAGCTTAGGAAGTTCACCGCGGTCTGGAAACACCATATATTTT
CDR3: CASSLGSSPRSGNTIYF

D: .
size: .
J: TRBJ1-3
V: TRBV28
DNA: TGTGCCAGCTTGGAGGGGGGCGCGGCGTCTGGAAACACCATATATTTT
CDR3: CASLEGGAASGNTIYF

D: .
size: .
J: TRBJ2-1
V: TRBV6-6
DNA: TGTGCCAGCAGTTACACGGGCCTTAACAATGAGCAGTTCTTC
CDR3: CASSYTGLNNEQFF

D: .
size: .
J: TRBJ1-6
V: TRBV6-6
DNA: TGTGCCAGCAGTGAGGAAGGACCCCTCCACTTT
CDR3: CASSEEGPLHF

D: .
size: .
J: TRBJ1-5
V: TRBV15
DNA: TGTGCCACCAGCAGAGATGCGGGAAAAGAGCAGCCCCAGCATTTT
CDR3: CATSRDAGKEQPQHF

D: .
size: .
J: TRBJ2-2
V: TRBV6-5
DNA: TGTGCCAGCAGTTACGACGGACAAGCGGCCGGGGAGCTGTTTTTT
CDR3: CASSYDGQAAGELFF

D: .
size: .
J: TRBJ1-3
V: TRBV21-1
DNA: TGTGCCAGCAGCCCGATGGTTTACTCTGGAAACACCATATATTTT
CDR3: CASSPMVYSGNTIYF

D: .
size: .
J: TRBJ2-7
V: TRBV10-3
DNA: TGTGCCATCAGTGACCCCACCTATAGGGTCGAGCAGTACTTC
CDR3: CAISDPTYRVEQYF

D: TRBD2
size: .
J: TRBJ2-7
V: TRBV5-4
DNA: TGTGCCAGCAGCTTGGCCGGCCCGGGACTAGCGGCAAGATACGAGCAGTACTTC
CDR3: CASSLAGPGLAARYEQYF

D: TRBD1
size: .
J: TRBJ1-1
V: TRBV27
DNA: TGTGCCAGCAGTTTTCGACAGGGAAAAGCTTTCTTT
CDR3: CASSFRQGKAFF

D: TRBD2
size: .
J: TRBJ2-7
V: TRBV11-2
DNA: TGTGCCAGCAGCTCCCGGAGACTAGCGGGATACGAGCAGTACTTC
CDR3: CASSSRRLAGYEQYF

D: .
size: .
J: TRBJ1-2
V: TRBV18
DNA: TGTGCCAGCTCCCAATCAGGGTACTATGGCTACACCTTC
CDR3: CASSQSGYYGYTF

D: TRBD2
size: .
J: TRBJ2-1
V: TRBV30
DNA: TGTGCCTGGAGTGTTGGCGGGAGCAGTGATGAGCAGTTCTTC
CDR3: CAWSVGGSSDEQFF

D: TRBD2
size: .
J: TRBJ2-7
V: TRBV15
DNA: TGTGCCACCAGCAGAGGTCTGATAGCGGGCTCCTACGAGCAGTACTTC
CDR3: CATSRGLIAGSYEQYF

D: .
size: .
J: TRBJ1-2
V: TRBV5-1
DNA: TGCGCCAGCGGGGGGGACCTCGGCTACACCTTC
CDR3: CASGGDLGYTF

D: TRBD1
size: .
J: TRBJ1-1
V: TRBV27
DNA: TGTGCCAGCAGTTTAAGAACAGGGGACACTGAAGCTTTCTTT
CDR3: CASSLRTGDTEAFF

D: TRBD1
size: .
J: TRBJ2-6
V: TRBV4-1
DNA: TGCGCCAGCAGCCAAGTATACAGGGGTGTACGGGCTGGGGCCAACGTCCTGACTTTC
CDR3: CASSQVYRGVRAGANVLTF

D: TRBD1
size: few
J: TRBJ2-2
V: TRBV19
DNA: TGTGCCAGTTGGGACAGAGGAGCCACCGGGGAGCTGTTTTTT
CDR3: CASWDRGATGELFF

D: .
size: many
J: TRBJ1-2
V: TRBV7-3
DNA: TGTGCCAGCAGCTTAAACCCAGGAGATTATGGCTACACCTTC
CDR3: CASSLNPGDYGYTF

D: .
size: .
J: TRBJ2-7
V: TRBV7-9
DNA: TGTGCCAGCAGCCCAAACTCCTACGAGCAGTACTTC
CDR3: CASSPNSYEQYF

D: TRBD2
size: .
J: TRBJ2-5
V: TRBV5-6
DNA: TGTGCCAGCAGCTTGACAGCGGGAGTGGAGACCCAGTACTTC
CDR3: CASSLTAGVETQYF

D: .
size: .
J: TRBJ1-3
V: TRBV6-6
DNA: TGTGCCAGCAGTACCCCTACAGGATTCTCTGGAAACACCATATATTTT
CDR3: CASSTPTGFSGNTIYF

D: .
size: .
J: TRBJ2-7
V: TRBV18
DNA: TGTGCCAGCTCACACATGGACGGATCCTACGAGCAGTACTTC
CDR3: CASSHMDGSYEQYF

D: .
size: many
J: TRBJ2-7
V: TRBV28
DNA: TGTGCCAGCAGTCCTGGTCCGGGGGCAGGCTCCTACGAGCAGTACTTC
CDR3: CASSPGPGAGSYEQYF

D: .
size: .
J: TRBJ2-2
V: TRBV7-9
DNA: TGTGCCAGCAGCTTGGCACAGGGTCATACCGGGGAGCTGTTTTTT
CDR3: CASSLAQGHTGELFF